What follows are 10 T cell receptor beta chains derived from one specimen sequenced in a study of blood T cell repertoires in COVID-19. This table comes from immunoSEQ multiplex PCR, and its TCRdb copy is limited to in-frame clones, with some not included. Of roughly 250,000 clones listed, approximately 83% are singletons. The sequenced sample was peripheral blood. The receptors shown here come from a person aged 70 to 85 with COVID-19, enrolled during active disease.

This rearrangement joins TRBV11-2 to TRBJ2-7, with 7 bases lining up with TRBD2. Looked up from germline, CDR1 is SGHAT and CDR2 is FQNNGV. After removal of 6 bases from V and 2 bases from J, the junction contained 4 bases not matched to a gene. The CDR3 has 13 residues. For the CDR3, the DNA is TGTGCCAGCAGGGGGCTAGCGGCCTACGAGCAGTACTTC. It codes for CASRGLAAYEQYF.

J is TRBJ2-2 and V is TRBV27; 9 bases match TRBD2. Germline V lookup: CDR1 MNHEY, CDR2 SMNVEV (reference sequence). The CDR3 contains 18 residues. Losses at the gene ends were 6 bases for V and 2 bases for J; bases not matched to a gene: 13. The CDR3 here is CASRPTRLAGINTGELFF. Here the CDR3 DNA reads TGTGCCAGCAGGCCTACCCGGCTAGCGGGGATTAACACCGGGGAGCTGTTTTTT.

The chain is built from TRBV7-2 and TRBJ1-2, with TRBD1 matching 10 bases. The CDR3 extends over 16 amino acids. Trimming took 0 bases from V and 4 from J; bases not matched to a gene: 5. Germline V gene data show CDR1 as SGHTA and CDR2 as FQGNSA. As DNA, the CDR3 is TGTGCCAGCAGCTTAGCTGGGACAGGGGTCGGCTATGGCTACACCTTC. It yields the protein CASSLAGTGVGYGYTF.

CDR3 coding DNA: TGTGCCAGCAGTTTACCTCTCCCAGGGTCGGCAGTAGTCACTGAAGCTTTCTTT. Its translation is CASSLPLPGSAVVTEAFF. The chain employs TRBV28 and TRBJ1-1; D is perhaps TRBD1 (5 bases). The CDR3 spans 18 residues. Per germline, CDR1 MDHEN and CDR2 SYDVKM. V was trimmed by 2 bases and J by 4 bases, leaving 23 bases between them.

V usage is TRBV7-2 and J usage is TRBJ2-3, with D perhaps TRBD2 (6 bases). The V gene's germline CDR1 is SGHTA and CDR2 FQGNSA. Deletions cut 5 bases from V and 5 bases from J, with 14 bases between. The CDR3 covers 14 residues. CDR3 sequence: CASSVGLILDTQYF. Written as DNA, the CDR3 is TGTGCCAGCAGCGTGGGACTCATTTTAGATACGCAGTATTTT.

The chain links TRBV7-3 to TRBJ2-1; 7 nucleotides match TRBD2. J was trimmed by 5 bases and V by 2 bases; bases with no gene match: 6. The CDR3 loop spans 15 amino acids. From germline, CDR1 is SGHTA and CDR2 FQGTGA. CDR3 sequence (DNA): TGTGCCAGCAGCTTATCTAGCGGCATTAACAATGAGCAGTTCTTC. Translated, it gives CASSLSSGINNEQFF.

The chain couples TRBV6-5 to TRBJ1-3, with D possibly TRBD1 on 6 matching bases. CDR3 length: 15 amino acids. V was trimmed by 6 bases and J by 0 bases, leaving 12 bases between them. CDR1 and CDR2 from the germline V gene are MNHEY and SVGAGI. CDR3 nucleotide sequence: TGTGCCAGCAGCCCAGACAGGCTCTCTGGAAACACCATATATTTT. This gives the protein CASSPDRLSGNTIYF.

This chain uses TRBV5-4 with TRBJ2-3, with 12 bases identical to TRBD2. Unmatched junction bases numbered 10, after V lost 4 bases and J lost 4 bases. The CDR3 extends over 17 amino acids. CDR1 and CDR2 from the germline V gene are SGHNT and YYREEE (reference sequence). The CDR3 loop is CASSAGLAGTSSDTQYF. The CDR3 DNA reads TGTGCCAGCAGCGCCGGACTAGCGGGAACCAGTTCAGATACGCAGTATTTT.

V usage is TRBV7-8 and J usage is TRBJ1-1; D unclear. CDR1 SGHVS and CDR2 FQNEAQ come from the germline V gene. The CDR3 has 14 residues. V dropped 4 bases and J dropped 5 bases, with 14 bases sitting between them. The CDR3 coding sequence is TGTGCCAGCAGCTACGACGGGGTGGGGACTGAAGCTTTCTTT. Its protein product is CASSYDGVGTEAFF.

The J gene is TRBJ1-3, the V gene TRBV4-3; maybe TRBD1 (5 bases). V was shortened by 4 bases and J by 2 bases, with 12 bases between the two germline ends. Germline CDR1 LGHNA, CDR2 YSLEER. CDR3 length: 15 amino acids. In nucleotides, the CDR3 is TGCGCCAGCAGCCCCGACGTGGGGCCTGGAAACACCATATATTTT. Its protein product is CASSPDVGPGNTIYF.